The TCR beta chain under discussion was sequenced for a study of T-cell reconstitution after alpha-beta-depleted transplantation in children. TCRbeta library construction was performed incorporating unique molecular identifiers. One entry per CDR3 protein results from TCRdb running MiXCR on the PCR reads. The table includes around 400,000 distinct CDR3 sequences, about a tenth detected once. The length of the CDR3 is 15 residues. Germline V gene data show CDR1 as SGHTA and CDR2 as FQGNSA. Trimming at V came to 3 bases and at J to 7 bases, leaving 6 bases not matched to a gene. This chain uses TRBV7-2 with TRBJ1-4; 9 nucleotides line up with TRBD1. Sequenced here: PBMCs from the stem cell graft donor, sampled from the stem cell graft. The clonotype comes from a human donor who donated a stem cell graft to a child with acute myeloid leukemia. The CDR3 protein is CASSFNRGQREKLFF. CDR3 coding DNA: TGTGCCAGCAGCTTTAACAGGGGGCAACGTGAAAAACTGTTTTTT.